The source of this T cell receptor (beta chain) is a study of lymphopenia after photon versus proton radiotherapy. Study observations and caveats: A bigger post-nadir fall in TCR diversity correlated inversely with survival time in deceased patients. Under photons, naive T cells and diversity fell while effector/memory populations rose.

The table came from immunoSEQ multiplex PCR; TCRdb's copy has only in-frame clones and leaves some out. The table lists roughly 32,000 clones, 94% of them singletons. CDR3 size: 13 residues. A remark on this clone: Its specificity is unknown.

The clonotype was recovered from a woman aged 45 to 65 with cholangiocarcinoma. The genes are TRBV21-1 and TRBJ1-3. TRBV21-1 is a listed pseudogene. Sequenced here: peripheral blood, sampled from a patient treated with photon-based radiotherapy. CDR3 DNA: TGTGCCAGCAGCAAAGGGGGGAGGGACACCATATATTTT. Translation: CASSKGGRDTIYF.